The next 21 T cell receptor beta chains were all read from a single sample in a study of blood T cell repertoires in COVID-19. Only in-frame clones appear in the TCRdb table, and some are missing; sequencing was by immunoSEQ multiplex PCR. The sample contains around 40,000 clones, approximately 91% of which appear only once. The sample comprised peripheral blood. The receptors derive from a man between 45 and 60 years old with active COVID-19.

This chain uses TRBV6-6 with TRBJ2-4, with D possibly being TRBD1 (5 bases). The germline CDR1 and CDR2 sequences are MNHNY and SVGAGI (reference sequence). CDR3 size: 12 residues. V dropped 5 bases and J dropped 12 bases, with 14 bases sitting between them. The chain's CDR3 is CASSPRQGTQYF. CDR3 DNA: TGTGCCAGCAGTCCCCGTCAGGGAACTCAGTACTTC.

This clone was detected once. This chain connects TRBV6-2 or TRBV6-3 to TRBJ1-5, with D maybe TRBD1 (6 bases). This CDR3 contains 14 residues. The germline V gene has CDR1 MNHEY and CDR2 SVGEGT. Trimming cost V 4 bases and J 4 bases, with 11 bases left between them. CDR3 sequence reads: CASSWTARNQPQHF. The CDR3 DNA is TGTGCCAGCAGTTGGACAGCCCGAAATCAGCCCCAGCATTTT.

This clone was counted only a few times. V and J are TRBV11-2 and TRBJ2-2, with 13 bases aligning to TRBD2. V dropped 6 bases and J dropped 4; count of bases not matched to a gene: 5. The CDR3 is 16 residues long. Per germline, CDR1 SGHAT and CDR2 FQNNGV. CDR3 DNA: TGTGCCAGCAGACAACTAGCGGGAGGGGGCACCGGGGAGCTGTTTTTT. It is translated as CASRQLAGGGTGELFF.

This sequence joins TRBV11-2 and TRBJ2-1; D gene uncertain. Between the trimmed V and J ends, which lost 0 bases and 4 bases, there was a span of 4 bases. Germline CDR1 reads SGHAT; CDR2 reads FQNNGV. This CDR3 spans 13 amino acids. This CDR3 reads CASSLERYNEQFF. CDR3 in DNA: TGTGCCAGCAGCTTAGAGCGTTACAATGAGCAGTTCTTC.

The gene calls are TRBV11-2 and TRBJ2-2, with D possibly TRBD1 on 6 matching bases. With 2 bases removed from V and 5 bases from J, the gap between germline ends came to 12 bases. Germline CDR1 SGHAT, CDR2 FQNNGV. The CDR3 length is 15 residues. Written as DNA, the CDR3 is TGTGCCAGCAGCTTACTGTGGACAGCAACCGGGGAGCTGTTTTTT. This gives the protein CASSLLWTATGELFF.

The chain uses TRBV7-8 and TRBJ2-2; a possible D gene is TRBD2 (6 bases). The V and J ends lost 6 bases and 6 bases respectively, with 17 bases between them. The CDR3 is 15 amino acids. Germline loops: CDR1 SGHVS, CDR2 FQNEAQ. The CDR3 reads CASSFRQRDSGELFF. CDR3 in DNA: TGTGCCAGCAGTTTTAGACAGAGGGACTCCGGGGAGCTGTTTTTT.

V usage is TRBV11-2 and J usage is TRBJ2-1, with D maybe TRBD1 (5 bases). Trimming took off 2 bases at V and 5 bases at J, with 13 bases between the two ends. The germline V gene has CDR1 SGHAT and CDR2 FQNNGV. CDR3 size: 15 residues. The DNA of the CDR3 is TGTGCCAGCAGCTTAAAAGGGGTTTACCACAATGAGCAGTTCTTC. The encoded protein is CASSLKGVYHNEQFF.

The J gene is TRBJ2-1, the V gene TRBV30, with D tentatively TRBD2 (5 bases). The CDR3 extends over 15 amino acids. Germline V gene data show CDR1 as GTSNPN and CDR2 as SVGIG (reference sequence). V gave up 0 bases and J gave up 2 bases, with 11 bases separating them. Written as DNA, the CDR3 is TGTGCCTGGAGTGTATTTAGCGCACCCTACAATGAGCAGTTCTTC. This sequence encodes CAWSVFSAPYNEQFF.

The rearrangement uses TRBV18 and TRBJ2-5; 8 bases agree with TRBD2. V dropped 4 bases and J dropped 2; count of bases not matched to a gene: 9. Germline values: CDR1 KGHSH, CDR2 LQKENI. The CDR3 extends over 16 amino acids. The CDR3 reads CASSLPGGAAQETQYF. CDR3 DNA sequence: TGTGCCAGCTCACTTCCGGGGGGGGCCGCACAAGAGACCCAGTACTTC.

J is TRBJ1-5 and V is TRBV19; D not certain. V dropped 3 bases and J dropped 0 bases, with 9 bases sitting between them. CDR1 is LNHDA and CDR2 is SQIVND in the germline V gene (reference sequence). The length of the CDR3 is 15 residues. CDR3 bases: TGTGCCAGTAGTATCCCCGGAGTTAGCAATCAGCCCCAGCATTTT. Amino acid sequence: CASSIPGVSNQPQHF.

This rearrangement joins TRBV7-9 to TRBJ1-5, with D unclear. CDR1 is SEHNR, CDR2 FQNEAQ, per germline (reference sequence). The CDR3 is 13 residues long. Trimming took off 3 bases at V and 5 bases at J, with 8 bases between the two ends. The CDR3: CASSFEDYQPQHF. Written as DNA, the CDR3 is TGTGCCAGCAGCTTCGAGGACTATCAGCCCCAGCATTTT. Combining the CDR3 with reference TRBV7-9 and TRBJ1-5 gives the whole variable domain DTGVSQNPRHKITKRGQNVTFRCDPISEHNRLYWYRQTLGQGPEFLTYFQNEAQLEKSRLLSDRFSAERPKGSFSTLEIQRTEQGDSAMYLCASSFEDYQPQHFGDGTRLSIL.

The V and J genes are TRBV29-1 and TRBJ1-3; tentatively, D is TRBD1 (5 bases). V lost 4 bases, J lost 4 bases, and 11 bases lay in between. The CDR3 length is 13 residues. The germline CDR1 and CDR2 sequences are SQVTM and ANQGSEA. The DNA of the CDR3 is TGCAGCGTTGCGGGAGGGGCAGGAAACACCATATATTTT. Translation: CSVAGGAGNTIYF.

J is TRBJ2-1 and V is TRBV9; D is undetermined. The V end lost 2 bases, the J end lost 0 bases, and 9 bases lay between the germline ends. The CDR3 runs 15 residues. Germline CDR1 reads SGDLS; CDR2 reads YYNGEE. The CDR3 sequence is CASSVSWSSYNEQFF. The CDR3 bases are TGTGCCAGCAGCGTTAGCTGGAGCTCCTACAATGAGCAGTTCTTC.

The gene calls are TRBV5-4 and TRBJ2-3, with 8 bases aligning to TRBD2. This CDR3 is built from 15 residues. CDR1 SGHNT and CDR2 YYREEE come from the germline V gene (reference sequence). J gave up 3 bases and V 4 bases, and 7 bases lay outside the gene matches. CDR3 nucleotides: TGTGCCAGCAGCCCTGGACTAGCTTTGACAGATACGCAGTATTTT. Residues: CASSPGLALTDTQYF.

This sequence joins TRBV18 and TRBJ1-4, with D possibly TRBD1 on 6 matching bases. The germline CDR1 and CDR2 sequences are KGHSH and LQKENI. There are 15 residues in the CDR3. The germline V and J ends were trimmed by 1 base and 5 bases, with 11 bases remaining between them. CDR3 residues: CASSPRGTSNEKLFF. CDR3 sequence (DNA): TGTGCCAGCTCACCACGGGGGACATCGAATGAAAAACTGTTTTTT.

The chain is built from TRBV14 and TRBJ1-2; TRBD1 aligns across 10 bases. The CDR3 extends over 15 amino acids. Germline assignment: CDR1 SGHDN and CDR2 FVKESK. The junction had 8 bases not matched to a gene; V was cut back by 3 bases and J by 7 bases. CDR3 coding DNA: TGTGCCAGCAGCCAGGACAGGGGGGGGAGATCTGGCTACACCTTC. The encoded protein is CASSQDRGGRSGYTF.

V is TRBV7-9 and J is TRBJ1-2, with 7 positions matching TRBD1. From germline, CDR1 is SEHNR and CDR2 FQNEAQ (reference sequence). There are 14 residues in the CDR3. Trimming took 4 bases from V and 7 from J; bases not matched to a gene: 9. The CDR3 loop reads CASSSRQGGVGYTF. The CDR3 DNA sequence: TGTGCCAGCAGCTCCCGACAGGGCGGGGTTGGCTACACCTTC.

The chain couples TRBV6-5 to TRBJ2-5; tentatively, D is TRBD1 (6 bases). The V end was cut by 5 bases, the J end by 1 base, with 14 bases between. The CDR3 extends over 15 amino acids. CDR1 MNHEY and CDR2 SVGAGI come from the germline V gene. The CDR3 spells CASSKTTGIQETQYF. CDR3 sequence (DNA): TGTGCCAGCAGTAAGACGACAGGAATCCAAGAGACCCAGTACTTC.

The chain links TRBV6-6 to TRBJ1-1, with 7 bases lining up with TRBD1. Per the germline V gene, CDR1 is MNHNY and CDR2 is SVGAGI (reference sequence). The V and J ends lost 5 bases and 11 bases, in that order; junction bases with no gene match: 8. This CDR3 has 12 residues. The DNA of the CDR3 is TGTGCCAGCAGTCAGGAGGGGGCGCTGGCTTTCTTT. It is translated as CASSQEGALAFF.

The chain uses TRBV7-2 and TRBJ2-2, with 7 nucleotides matching TRBD2. With V trimmed by 0 bases and J by 0 bases, 13 bases remained unmatched. The CDR3 is 20 amino acids. Germline values: CDR1 SGHTA, CDR2 FQGNSA. The CDR3 DNA reads as TGTGCCAGCAGCTTAGCTGTGGGGGAGGGCCGTCACTCGAACACCGGGGAGCTGTTTTTT. Amino acid sequence: CASSLAVGEGRHSNTGELFF.

This clone has just a few counts. This chain joins TRBV7-9 and TRBJ2-2; D is unresolved. From germline, CDR1 is SEHNR and CDR2 FQNEAQ (reference sequence). The CDR3 runs 15 residues. The V gene lost 5 bases and the J gene lost 0 bases, with 10 bases spanning the gap. CDR3 protein: CASSPVNPNTGELFF. In DNA, the CDR3 is TGTGCCAGCAGCCCGGTGAATCCGAACACCGGGGAGCTGTTTTTT.